These 9 T cell receptor beta chains share one sample of origin, sequenced in a study of blood T cell repertoires in COVID-19. Sequencing used immunoSEQ multiplex PCR; TCRdb keeps in-frame clones, though not all of them. The sample lists tens of thousands of clones, about 88% seen once, with around 11% in the top ten. The specimen was peripheral blood. Every receptor here comes from a man in his sixties with active COVID-19.

The chain couples TRBV24-1 to TRBJ2-3; the match to TRBD1 covers 7 bases. Germline loops: CDR1 KGHDR, CDR2 SFDVKD. This CDR3 has 14 amino acids. V was pared by 6 bases and J by 1 base, with 3 bases of the junction left unmatched. The CDR3 DNA is TGTGCCACCAGTATGAGGGGGCGCACAGATACGCAGTATTTT. Translation gives CATSMRGRTDTQYF.

The V call is TRBV6-5, the J call TRBJ2-7, with 9 nucleotides matching TRBD2. CDR3 length: 15 amino acids. Unmatched junction bases numbered 7, after V lost 2 bases and J lost 5 bases. The V gene's germline CDR1 is MNHEY and CDR2 SVGAGI. The DNA for the CDR3 is TGTGCCAGCAGTTACATGGCTAGCGGGAAGGACGAGCAGTACTTC. Translating it yields CASSYMASGKDEQYF.

The chain has TRBV6-2 or TRBV6-3 and TRBJ2-1; TRBD2 agrees at 9 bases. The CDR3 runs 19 residues. Germline values: CDR1 MNHEY, CDR2 SVGEGT. V was clipped by 0 bases and J by 0 bases; unmatched bases: 9. DNA of the CDR3: TGTGCCAGCAGTTACTCGGAACTAGCGGGTTCAAGCTCCTACAATGAGCAGTTCTTC. Translated, it gives CASSYSELAGSSSYNEQFF.

The chain links TRBV6-5 to TRBJ1-2; 7 bases match TRBD1. This CDR3 is 14 amino acids long. V lost 10 bases and J lost 2; bases outside the gene matches: 10. The germline V gene encodes CDR1 MNHEY and CDR2 SVGAGI. DNA of the CDR3: TGTGCCACCAGGGAGGCAGGGGGAAACTATGGCTACACCTTC. This codes for CATREAGGNYGYTF.

The chain couples TRBV2 to TRBJ2-5, with 7 bases lining up with TRBD2. Looked up from germline, CDR1 is SNHLY and CDR2 is FYNNEI. V lost 3 bases to trimming and J lost 5 bases; unmatched junction nucleotides: 6. This CDR3 has 14 amino acids. The CDR3 protein is CASSEGRGFETQYF. The CDR3 DNA reads TGTGCCAGCAGTGAGGGGAGGGGATTCGAGACCCAGTACTTC.

The chain links TRBV6-9 to TRBJ1-3, with D uncertain. This CDR3 spans 13 amino acids. With 4 bases removed from V and 5 bases from J, the gap between germline ends came to 9 bases. Germline assignment: CDR1 MNHGY and CDR2 SVAAGI. CDR3 coding DNA: TGTGCCAGCAGTTTTTGCAGGCGAAACACCATATATTTT. This translates into CASSFCRRNTIYF.

This CDR3 is CASSLNPPGSSYEQYF. In DNA form, the CDR3 reads TGTGCCAGCAGCTTAAATCCCCCGGGATCCTCCTACGAGCAGTACTTC. The chain carries TRBV7-2 and TRBJ2-7; D may be TRBD2 (5 bases). This CDR3 spans 16 amino acids. V shed 2 bases and J shed 0 bases, with 14 bases lying between them. Germline V gene lookup returns CDR1 SGHTA and CDR2 FQGNSA.

This chain uses TRBV25-1 with TRBJ2-1; a weak D match, TRBD2 (5 bases). The CDR3 covers 12 residues. V shed 3 bases and J shed 13 bases, with 13 bases lying between them. Per the germline V gene, CDR1 is MGHDK and CDR2 is SYGVNS. CDR3 protein: CASSDMDGKQFF. In DNA, the CDR3 is TGTGCCAGCAGTGATATGGACGGGAAACAGTTCTTC.

The rearrangement links TRBV6-6 to TRBJ2-3, with 10 bases that match TRBD2. Germline CDR1 is MNHNY and CDR2 is SVGAGI (reference sequence). J lost 8 bases, V lost 6 bases, and 14 bases had no gene match. The CDR3 has 16 amino acids. CDR3 in DNA: TGTGCCAGCAGAACTTGGACTAGCGGCGCACAGGGTACGCAGTATTTT. Translation: CASRTWTSGAQGTQYF.